This TCR beta chain was obtained from a study of shared clonotypes between healthy human individuals. TCRdb's table, derived via immunoSEQ multiplex PCR, lists solely in-frame clones and lacks some. The sample yields nearly 1 million clones, over 60% seen once. Trimming took off 6 bases at V and 3 bases at J, with 20 bases between the two ends. Germline lookup yields CDR1 SGHRS and CDR2 YFSETQ. The CDR3 extends over 16 amino acids. The TCR originated in a man between 18 and 29 years old in good health. Sequences were obtained from memory CD4+ T cells sorted from blood. Subset here: CD45RA-negative fraction. The chain carries TRBV5-1 and TRBJ2-3; D might be TRBD2 (6 bases). The CDR3 sequence: CASTLGTGRGTDTQYF. The CDR3 nucleotides are TGCGCCAGCACCCTGGGTACGGGGCGGGGTACAGATACGCAGTATTTT.